The 18 T cell receptor beta chains below come from one sample, sequenced in a study of blood T cell repertoires in COVID-19. Sequencing was performed with immunoSEQ multiplex PCR; in TCRdb, only in-frame clones are kept and a portion is missing. The table has approximately 250,000 clones, 86% seen once. Sequenced: peripheral blood. Every receptor here comes from a man between 35 and 55 years old with active or convalescent COVID-19.

The chain recombines TRBV5-4 with TRBJ2-1; the match to TRBD1 covers 12 bases. J lost 6 bases, V lost 7 bases, and 11 bases had no gene match. This CDR3 contains 16 residues. Germline CDR1 and CDR2: SGHNT and YYREEE (reference sequence). As DNA, the CDR3 is TGTGCCAGCGTACCCGGGACAGGGGGCGCACCCAATGAGCAGTTCTTC. Its translation: CASVPGTGGAPNEQFF.

V is TRBV3-1 (or the pseudogene TRBV3-2) and J is TRBJ2-1; D uncertain. Germline V gene sequence: CDR1 LGHDT, CDR2 YNNKEL (reference sequence). The V and J ends lost 1 base and 7 bases respectively, with 11 bases between them. The CDR3 contains 14 residues. Here the CDR3 reads CASSQGPIGNEQFF. CDR3 DNA sequence: TGTGCCAGCAGCCAAGGCCCGATCGGTAATGAGCAGTTCTTC.

This rearrangement joins TRBV6-4 to TRBJ1-2; tentatively, D is TRBD1 (6 bases). CDR3 length equals 13 residues. The V end lost 2 bases, the J end lost 8 bases, and 12 bases lay between the germline ends. CDR1 and CDR2 (germline): MRHNA, SNTAGT. The CDR3 sequence is CASSDTGQTGYTF. CDR3 in DNA: TGTGCCAGCAGTGACACAGGGCAGACCGGCTACACCTTC.

The chain is built from TRBV10-2 and TRBJ2-5; TRBD1 aligns across 9 bases. Germline CDR1 reads WSHSY; CDR2 reads SAAADI. V gave up 6 bases and J gave up 5 bases; unmatched junction bases: 7. This CDR3 spans 14 amino acids. In DNA form, the CDR3 reads TGCGCCAGCAGGCCCGGGACAGGGCGCGAGACCCAGTACTTC. It codes for CASRPGTGRETQYF.

The genes are TRBV2 and TRBJ1-3; no reliable D call. Germline V lookup: CDR1 SNHLY, CDR2 FYNNEI. This CDR3 has 13 amino acids. V lost 3 bases, J lost 8 bases, and 11 bases lay in between. Written as DNA, the CDR3 is TGTGCCAGCAGTGACGGCAGTAGCTACACCATATATTTT. Translation: CASSDGSSYTIYF.

This chain joins TRBV11-3 and TRBJ1-2; D is uncertain. Germline CDR1 SGHNT, CDR2 YENEEA. The CDR3 runs to 14 residues. V shed 4 bases and J shed 7 bases, with 16 bases lying between them. In nucleotides, the CDR3 is TGTGCCAGCAGCTCCGGCGCGGACCGGGGTGGCTACACCTTC. Translating gives CASSSGADRGGYTF.

The genes are TRBV20-1 and TRBJ2-3; possible D gene TRBD2, 6 bases. The CDR3 has 15 amino acids. The V end lost 3 bases, the J end lost 1 base, and 14 bases lay between the germline ends. The germline V gene has CDR1 DFQATT and CDR2 SNEGSKA (reference sequence). CDR3: CSASRGGGRTDTQYF. As DNA, the CDR3 is TGCAGTGCTAGTCGGGGAGGCGGACGCACAGATACGCAGTATTTT.

The V call is TRBV20-1, the J call TRBJ2-4; D is perhaps TRBD2 (6 bases). Between the trimmed V and J ends, which lost 6 bases and 11 bases, there was a span of 14 bases. The length of the CDR3 is 11 residues. Germline V gene data show CDR1 as DFQATT and CDR2 as SNEGSKA (reference sequence). In nucleotides, the CDR3 is TGCAGTGCGGCATCCTCGGGGGTTCAGTACTTC. Translating it yields CSAASSGVQYF.

There are a few counts of this clone. The CDR3 sequence: CASSKQARGVGRVTEAFF. Written as DNA, the CDR3 is TGTGCCAGCAGCAAGCAAGCCAGGGGGGTAGGAAGGGTCACTGAAGCTTTCTTT. The chain carries TRBV21-1 and TRBJ1-1; the DNA was not compared with TRBD1, the D call given in the table. TRBV21-1 is reported as a pseudogene. CDR3 length: 18 residues.

The rearrangement joins TRBV30 to TRBJ2-1, with TRBD1 as a possible D gene (5 bases). V lost 6 bases and J 3 bases, leaving 21 bases between the germline ends. Germline CDR1 GTSNPN, CDR2 SVGIG (reference sequence). This CDR3 contains 16 residues. The chain's CDR3 is CACWSQDTHLYNEQFF. The CDR3, as DNA: TGTGCCTGTTGGTCTCAGGACACCCACCTCTACAATGAGCAGTTCTTC.

The CDR3 coding sequence is TGCGCCAGCAGCTTGGAAGCGGGAGGTTTATATGAGCAGTTCTTC. Encoded protein: CASSLEAGGLYEQFF. The rearrangement links TRBV5-1 to TRBJ2-1; 9 bases align to TRBD2. The V and J ends lost 0 bases and 8 bases, in that order; junction bases with no gene match: 6. The germline V gene has CDR1 SGHRS and CDR2 YFSETQ. The CDR3 is 15 amino acids.

The chain has TRBV28 and TRBJ1-2; TRBD1 aligns across 7 bases. Germline V gives CDR1 MDHEN, CDR2 SYDVKM. The CDR3 spans 14 residues. J gave up 4 bases and V 2 bases, and 4 bases lay outside the gene matches. The CDR3 loop is CASSLTPGGYGYTF. The DNA for the CDR3 is TGTGCCAGCAGTTTAACCCCAGGGGGCTATGGCTACACCTTC.

The V and J genes are TRBV12-3 or TRBV12-4 and TRBJ1-6; possibly TRBD1 for D (5 bases). The CDR3 runs 13 residues. The germline V and J ends were trimmed by 1 base and 12 bases, with 10 bases remaining between them. CDR3 region: CASSLGLGEPLHF. The CDR3 DNA reads as TGTGCCAGCAGTTTAGGCCTAGGGGAACCCCTCCACTTT.

The chain employs TRBV7-3 and TRBJ1-2, with D possibly being TRBD1 (5 bases). The CDR3 is 13 amino acids. Per germline, CDR1 SGHTA and CDR2 FQGTGA. The V end lost 5 bases, the J end lost 5 bases, and 12 bases lay between the germline ends. The CDR3, as DNA: TGTGCCAGCAGCCCGGGGGTGGGTTATGGCTACACCTTC. Amino acid sequence: CASSPGVGYGYTF.

CDR3 sequence (DNA): TGTGCCAGCAGTTATTCAGGGGCAAGTAATTCACCCCTCCACTTT. Translating it yields CASSYSGASNSPLHF. The chain is built from TRBV6-5 and TRBJ1-6, with D perhaps matching TRBD1 (6 bases). The germline V and J ends were trimmed by 3 bases and 6 bases, with 12 bases remaining between them. This CDR3 contains 15 residues. The V gene's germline CDR1 is MNHEY and CDR2 SVGAGI.

This clone showed up just once. DNA for the CDR3: TGTGCCAGCAGTGTCGAGGACACTGAAGCTTTCTTT. Translation: CASSVEDTEAFF. The chain uses TRBV2 and TRBJ1-1; no firm D call. This CDR3 has 12 amino acids. V lost 4 bases to trimming and J lost 3 bases, with 6 bases between them. Germline V gives CDR1 SNHLY, CDR2 FYNNEI.

The chain combines TRBV30 with TRBJ1-4, with 9 bases aligning to TRBD1. This CDR3 comprises 16 residues. With 2 bases clipped from V and 0 bases from J, the junction kept 4 bases outside the gene matches. Germline V gives CDR1 GTSNPN, CDR2 SVGIG (reference sequence). The CDR3 protein is CAWSIGQGSTNEKLFF. Written as DNA, the CDR3 is TGTGCCTGGAGTATCGGACAGGGGTCAACTAATGAAAAACTGTTTTTT.

The V call is TRBV5-4, the J call TRBJ2-5; possible D gene TRBD1, 6 bases. Trimming pared 1 base from V and 5 bases from J, leaving 6 bases between. Germline V gives CDR1 SGHNT, CDR2 YYREEE (reference sequence). The CDR3 consists of 12 residues. The CDR3 coding sequence is TGTGCCAGCAGCTTGAGGGGGGAGACCCAGTACTTC. Encoded protein: CASSLRGETQYF.